This T cell receptor (beta chain) was obtained from a study of T cell repertoires in breast cancer. Overall study context: Approximately 10 reads per input cell, about half a million sequences per sample, on average. Study findings and constraints: TRBV7 predominance in shared TCRs may reflect tumor recognition or mispriming.

A second nested PCR with blocking oligonucleotides suppressed unpaired genes. Per emulsion RT-PCR mix: about 4,500-270,000 T cells plus C-region, Stepout, V-region primers. TCRdb itself ran the emulsion pairing reads through MiXCR, one entry per CDR3 protein. The top ten hold around 60% of the sample, which has around 43,000 distinct CDR3 sequences, under 50% seen once. Trimming took 3 bases from V and 8 from J, leaving 16 bases between them. The CDR3 runs to 14 residues. The germline V gene has CDR1 MNHGY and CDR2 SVAAGI. About this clonotype: Its antigen is not identified.

Paired alpha-beta TCRs of CD8+ T cells were analyzed by expanded emulsion RT-PCR. Overnight incubation in around 11 IU/mL IL-2 followed CD8 positive selection of the T cells. The sequenced material came from CD8+ T cells. The receptor's source is a pool of human donors with breast cancer or a healthy control (not recorded which). This chain uses TRBV6-9 with TRBJ1-2, with a weak D call TRBD1 (6 bases). The CDR3 DNA reads TGTGCCAGCAGTTACGCGGGGCAGGGGAGCGGCTACACCTTC. It is translated as CASSYAGQGSGYTF.